One sample yielded the 8 T cell receptor beta chains listed below, sequenced in a study of CD8 T cells in ankylosing spondylitis. The study, taken as a whole, reports: Several highly homologous variants made up a TCR beta motif, and this motif appeared characteristic of ankylosing spondylitis blood.

Using its own MiXCR run on the 5' RACE reads, TCRdb lists one record per CDR3 protein. The data contain around 490,000 distinct CDR3 sequences, roughly 5.3% of them singletons. Their cognate antigens are unknown. Source material: blood, either unsorted or a sorted T cell fraction (not recorded which). The receptors originated from a male donor with ankylosing spondylitis.

The J gene is TRBJ1-1, the V gene TRBV7-9; D is uncertain. The germline gives CDR1 SEHNR, CDR2 FQNEAQ (reference sequence). CDR3 size: 15 residues. V dropped 7 bases and J dropped 2 bases, with 17 bases sitting between them. CDR3 region: CASTLLLGGNTEAFF. CDR3 nucleotide sequence: TGTGCCAGCACCCTTCTATTAGGCGGTAACACTGAAGCTTTCTTT.

This clonotype occurred a few times. At one end the junction does not follow the germline gene, possibly because of a read error. V gene TRBV20-1 combines with J gene TRBJ2-5; D not resolved. Looked up from germline, CDR1 is DFQATT and CDR2 is SNEGSKA (reference sequence). CDR3 length equals 14 residues. CDR3 amino acids: CSARGLVEQETQYF. In DNA form, the CDR3 reads TGCAGTGCGAGAGGTCTGGTGGAACAAGAGACCCAGTACTTC.

A few counts support this clonotype. V gene TRBV5-6 combines with J gene TRBJ2-7; TRBD1 is a possible D gene (6 bases). Trimming stripped 4 bases from V and 3 bases from J, with 11 bases between. This CDR3 is 13 amino acids long. Germline-derived CDR1 and CDR2 are SGHDT and YYEEEE. Here the CDR3 DNA reads TGTGCCAGCAGCCCGGGACACTACTACGAGCAGTACTTC. Translating gives CASSPGHYYEQYF.

At least ten counts were recorded for this clonotype. This chain links TRBV29-1 with TRBJ1-2; TRBD1 is a possible D gene (5 bases). There are 13 residues in the CDR3. Germline loops: CDR1 SQVTM, CDR2 ANQGSEA. V was pared by 4 bases and J by 0 bases, with 9 bases between. The CDR3 nucleotides read TGCAGCGTTGCAGGGCTTCCTAACTATGGCTACACCTTC. This translates into CSVAGLPNYGYTF.

This clonotype was picked up many times. The chain employs TRBV20-1 and TRBJ2-7; 7 bases map to TRBD2. CDR3 size: 12 residues. The V gene's germline CDR1 is DFQATT and CDR2 SNEGSKA (reference sequence). Trimming at V came to 5 bases and at J to 12 bases, leaving 13 bases not matched to a gene. The CDR3 here is CSAARLASERYF. CDR3 in DNA: TGCAGTGCTGCACGACTAGCAAGTGAACGGTACTTC.

This clonotype came up a few times. The chain carries TRBV20-1 and TRBJ2-3; D may correspond to TRBD1 or TRBD2 (6 bases each). Germline V CDR1 and CDR2: DFQATT, SNEGSKA (reference sequence). The V end lost 4 bases, the J end lost 2 bases, and 13 bases lay between the germline ends. The CDR3 consists of 14 residues. CDR3 nucleotide sequence: TGCAGTGCTACGCCGGGGGCCATCACAGATACGCAGTATTTT. It encodes CSATPGAITDTQYF.

There are many counts of this clonotype. J is TRBJ1-2 and V is TRBV18; TRBD1 agrees at 8 bases. The CDR3 has 15 amino acids. J lost 3 bases, V lost 5 bases, and 8 bases had no gene match. Germline values: CDR1 KGHSH, CDR2 LQKENI. Written as DNA, the CDR3 is TGTGCCAGCTCAGAATGGGACAGGAGCTACTATGGCTACACCTTC. The encoded protein is CASSEWDRSYYGYTF.

Many counts were recorded for this clonotype. The chain combines TRBV20-1 with TRBJ1-6; no clear D. The CDR3 consists of 14 residues. V was shortened by 0 bases and J by 10 bases, with 13 bases between the two germline ends. Germline V CDR1 and CDR2: DFQATT, SNEGSKA (reference sequence). The CDR3 DNA is TGCAGTGCTAGAGATTGGGCAGGAGGGTCACCCCTCCACTTT. Protein: CSARDWAGGSPLHF.